The clone carrying this TCR beta chain was observed many times. These data come from a study of early T cells in non-severe SARS-CoV-2 infection. With 2 bases removed from V and 6 bases from J, the gap between germline ends came to 15 bases. Germline assignment: CDR1 SGHTA and CDR2 FQGTGA. The CDR3 consists of 15 residues. A single record per CDR3 protein comes from TCRdb applying MiXCR to the 5' RACE reads. The sample lists approximately 35,000 distinct CDR3 sequences; around 5.9% were seen once. This TCR came from an adult who was a healthcare worker with PCR-confirmed SARS-CoV-2 infection or an uninfected control (not recorded which). The chain uses TRBV7-3 and TRBJ2-3; TRBD1 might be the D (6 bases). The sequenced material came from whole blood. In DNA, the CDR3 is TGTGCCAGCAGCTTAGACCCCCAGGGGTCCGATACGCAGTATTTT. This codes for CASSLDPQGSDTQYF.